Each of the 2 T cell receptor beta chains below was sequenced from the same sample in a study of spatial heterogeneity in lung cancer. Time point given: sample taken at primary tumor resection. Researchers sequenced whole RNA taken from tumor, nontumor lung or frozen PBMC without sorting. Using its own MiXCR run on the 5' RACE reads, TCRdb lists one record per CDR3 protein. The profile shows 20,000 to 25,000 distinct CDR3 sequences, 4.6% of them singletons. Sequenced material: PBMCs, taken at surgery. The receptors stem from a male donor with early-stage non-small cell lung cancer.

By share of the sample, this clonotype is medium-sized. V is TRBV7-6 and J is TRBJ1-5, with D possibly being TRBD1 (6 bases). The CDR3 is 15 residues long. V lost 1 base and J lost 4, with 11 bases in between. Germline lookup yields CDR1 SGHVS and CDR2 FNYEAQ. The CDR3 DNA follows: TGTGCCAGCAGCTTAGACCAGGGGAAGAATCAGCCCCAGCATTTT. Protein sequence: CASSLDQGKNQPQHF.

This clonotype was observed many times. This chain links TRBV10-3 with TRBJ1-1, with D possibly being TRBD1 (5 bases). The CDR3 runs 13 residues. Germline CDR1 and CDR2: ENHRY and SYGVKD. Trimming left V 7 bases short and J 1 base short, with 10 bases between. The DNA of the CDR3 is TGTGCCATCAAGGGGACGGAGAACACTGAAGCTTTCTTT. Translation gives CAIKGTENTEAFF.